The 18 T cell receptor beta chains below were found in one sample sequenced in a study of cytomegalovirus exposure and HLA in healthy donors. Use of 60 Vbeta and 13 Jbeta primers characterized the PCR. Clones were sequenced by immunoSEQ multiplex PCR, and TCRdb holds only the in-frame ones, with some missing. The sample carries about 64,000 clones, around four fifths recorded once. Specimen: PBMCs. These TCRs come from a male donor in good health and CMV-seropositive.

J is TRBJ1-5 and V is TRBV19, with 10 bases matching TRBD1. Trimming took 7 bases from V and 3 from J; bases not matched to a gene: 6. The length of the CDR3 is 15 residues. From germline, CDR1 is LNHDA and CDR2 SQIVND (reference sequence). The CDR3 sequence: CASTRDRGYNQPQHF. As DNA, the CDR3 is TGTGCCAGTACACGGGACAGGGGTTACAATCAGCCCCAGCATTTT. The full variable domain, in which reference TRBV19 and TRBJ1-5 provide the parts outside the CDR3, is DGGITQSPKYLFRKEGQNVTLSCEQNLNHDAMYWYRQDPGQGLRLIYYSQIVNDFQKGDIAEGYSVSREKKESFPLTVTSAQKNPTAFYLCASTRDRGYNQPQHFGDGTRLSIL.

The chain uses TRBV13 and TRBJ1-6; D is perhaps TRBD1 (5 bases). In germline, CDR1 is PRHDT, CDR2 FYEKMQ (reference sequence). Trimming removed 2 bases at V and 10 bases at J, with 15 bases between. CDR3 length: 15 amino acids. CDR3 amino acids: CASSLRAGLHSPLHF. The CDR3 region has the DNA TGTGCCAGCAGCTTACGGGCAGGGCTCCACTCACCCCTCCACTTT.

The chain links TRBV12-5 to TRBJ1-1, with TRBD1 as a possible D gene (5 bases). V lost 1 base and J 1 base, leaving 7 bases between the germline ends. Germline V gene sequence: CDR1 LGHNT, CDR2 FRNRAP. CDR3 length: 14 residues. CDR3 residues: CASGLAGRNTEAFF. The CDR3 coding sequence is TGTGCTAGTGGTTTGGCAGGGCGGAACACTGAAGCTTTCTTT.

CDR3 sequence: CASSLLPGQGSETQYF. In DNA form, the CDR3 reads TGTGCCAGCTCACTACTGCCGGGACAGGGGTCGGAGACCCAGTACTTC. V gene TRBV18 combines with J gene TRBJ2-5; 10 positions match TRBD1. Germline CDR1 is KGHSH and CDR2 is LQKENI. Losses at the gene ends were 4 bases for V and 5 bases for J; bases not matched to a gene: 10. The CDR3 is 16 amino acids.

The rearrangement uses TRBV5-8 and TRBJ2-7; 7 positions agree with TRBD1. Germline V CDR1 and CDR2: SGHTS, YDEGEE. CDR3 size: 13 residues. Trimming removed 2 bases from V and 2 bases from J; junction bases left unmatched: 1. Written as DNA, the CDR3 is TGTGCCAGCAGCTTCGGGACAGCCTACGAGCAGTACTTC. Translation: CASSFGTAYEQYF.

This clone appeared a few times. V is TRBV4-1 and J is TRBJ2-2, with D possibly TRBD2 on 6 matching bases. Trimming pared 2 bases from V and 7 bases from J, leaving 20 bases between. The CDR3 runs to 17 residues. Per the germline V gene, CDR1 is MGHRA and CDR2 is YSYEKL. The CDR3 nucleotides read TGCGCCAGCAGCCAACGGGACCTAGGGTGGGGAGGCGGGGAGCTGTTTTTT. Translation gives CASSQRDLGWGGGELFF.

V usage is TRBV5-1 and J usage is TRBJ1-4; TRBD1 matches at 7 bases. The germline gives CDR1 SGHRS, CDR2 YFSETQ. The J segment lost 3 bases and the V segment lost 1 base, leaving 6 bases of the junction unmatched. The CDR3 consists of 16 residues. The CDR3 sequence: CASSLQGGAANEKLFF. As DNA, the CDR3 is TGCGCCAGCAGCTTGCAGGGGGGCGCGGCTAATGAAAAACTGTTTTTT.

Only a few counts were recorded for this clone. The rearrangement joins TRBV7-9 to TRBJ1-2; D remains ambiguous. V lost 5 bases and J 6 bases, leaving 19 bases between the germline ends. The CDR3 totals 15 residues. Germline V lookup: CDR1 SEHNR, CDR2 FQNEAQ (reference sequence). In nucleotides, the CDR3 is TGTGCCAGCAGCCCGCCCCCCAGCAGGTCGGATGGCTACACCTTC. It encodes CASSPPPSRSDGYTF. The variable domain in full, completed from reference TRBV7-9 and TRBJ1-2, reads DTGVSQNPRHKITKRGQNVTFRCDPISEHNRLYWYRQTLGQGPEFLTYFQNEAQLEKSRLLSDRFSAERPKGSFSTLEIQRTEQGDSAMYLCASSPPPSRSDGYTFGSGTRLTVV.

This rearrangement joins TRBV19 to TRBJ2-2, with D possibly matching TRBD2 (5 bases). The CDR3 length is 17 residues. The germline V gene encodes CDR1 LNHDA and CDR2 SQIVND (reference sequence). Trimming stripped 0 bases from V and 5 bases from J, with 16 bases between. CDR3 in DNA: TGTGCCAGTAGTATAGATTTCGGGGTTTCGCGTACCGGGGAGCTGTTTTTT. Translating gives CASSIDFGVSRTGELFF.

V is TRBV19 and J is TRBJ1-6, with 7 bases aligning to TRBD1. Per the germline V gene, CDR1 is LNHDA and CDR2 is SQIVND (reference sequence). There are 14 residues in the CDR3. With 5 bases clipped from V and 10 bases from J, the junction kept 8 bases outside the gene matches. CDR3 DNA: TGTGCCAGTAGTTCGACAGGGCTAAGGTCACCCCTCCACTTT. Amino acids: CASSSTGLRSPLHF.

The genes are TRBV2 and TRBJ1-4; 7 positions match TRBD1. This CDR3 is 16 amino acids long. The V gene's germline CDR1 is SNHLY and CDR2 FYNNEI. V shed 6 bases and J 7 bases; nucleotides not matched to a gene: 14. This CDR3 reads CASRAGGAGGREKLFF. DNA for the CDR3: TGTGCCAGCAGGGCGGGTGGGGCAGGGGGGCGTGAAAAACTGTTTTTT.

This clone was seen only once. J is TRBJ2-1 and V is TRBV19; 7 nucleotides line up with TRBD1. Germline V CDR1 and CDR2: LNHDA, SQIVND (reference sequence). The CDR3 contains 14 residues. V shed 10 bases and J 3 bases; nucleotides not matched to a gene: 9. CDR3 nucleotide sequence: TGTGCCACCATGGACAGGCCCCTCTACAATGAGCAGTTCTTC. It codes for CATMDRPLYNEQFF.

This clone was picked up one time. The chain links TRBV7-9 to TRBJ1-3; D gene ambiguous. Germline V gene sequence: CDR1 SEHNR, CDR2 FQNEAQ (reference sequence). This CDR3 spans 12 amino acids. Trimming took off 5 bases at V and 2 bases at J, with 4 bases between the two ends. The CDR3 DNA reads as TGTGCCAGCAGCGCAGCTGGAAACACCATATATTTT. Translating gives CASSAAGNTIYF.

This clone was picked up one time. The chain recombines TRBV7-2 with TRBJ2-7; 9 bases map to TRBD1. V was clipped by 1 base and J by 5 bases; unmatched bases: 9. Per germline, CDR1 SGHTA and CDR2 FQGNSA. This CDR3 comprises 16 residues. CDR3 residues: CASSLVGGTGTNEQYF. In DNA form, the CDR3 reads TGTGCCAGCAGCTTAGTTGGCGGGACAGGGACCAACGAGCAGTACTTC.

This clone was detected only a few times. V usage is TRBV4-1 and J usage is TRBJ1-1; D ambiguous. V lost 3 bases and J lost 1, with 12 bases in between. The CDR3 sequence is 15 residues long. Germline CDR1 reads MGHRA; CDR2 reads YSYEKL. The CDR3, as DNA: TGCGCCAGCAGCCACCCGACCGGGAGGAACACTGAAGCTTTCTTT. Amino acids: CASSHPTGRNTEAFF.

The chain is built from TRBV5-1 and TRBJ2-2; 8 bases match TRBD2. With 4 bases clipped from V and 0 bases from J, the junction kept 5 bases outside the gene matches. Per germline, CDR1 SGHRS and CDR2 YFSETQ. The CDR3 sequence is 16 residues long. CDR3 DNA: TGCGCCAGCAGCAGCCGGGAGGGGCCGAACACCGGGGAGCTGTTTTTT. This encodes CASSSREGPNTGELFF.

V gene TRBV27 combines with J gene TRBJ1-5; 7 bases are shared with TRBD1. Germline CDR1 is MNHEY and CDR2 is SMNVEV (reference sequence). The CDR3 consists of 18 residues. V lost 3 bases, J lost 3 bases, and 14 bases stayed unmatched. CDR3 sequence reads: CASSFTPDRDLYNQPQHF. The CDR3 DNA reads TGTGCCAGCAGTTTTACCCCCGACAGGGACCTCTACAATCAGCCCCAGCATTTT.

This clone is a singleton in its sample. V usage is TRBV13 and J usage is TRBJ2-3; 12 positions match TRBD2. CDR1 and CDR2 (germline): PRHDT, FYEKMQ (reference sequence). Trimming took 4 bases from V and 3 from J; bases not matched to a gene: 2. The CDR3 runs 15 residues. Here the CDR3 reads CASSYLAGGTDTQYF. In nucleotides, the CDR3 is TGTGCCAGCAGCTACCTAGCGGGGGGGACAGATACGCAGTATTTT.